This TCR beta chain was identified in a study of cytomegalovirus exposure and HLA in healthy donors. Overall study findings and caveats: Researchers reported from a later analysis that most CMV-associated TCR beta chains appeared HLA-restricted. Compared with the approximately 680-donor mean, an Asian-associated ancestry cluster reportedly had fewer N-insertions, according to a later analysis. In a later analysis, at a false discovery rate of 0.05, 16,951 TCR beta sequences were associated with HLA alleles.

The PCR employed 60 Vbeta primers together with 13 Jbeta primers. The method was immunoSEQ multiplex PCR; TCRdb's version includes in-frame clones alone and lacks a portion of them. This table holds some 110,000 clones, over 70% found once. This clone was counted once. Its antigen is unknown. The V and J ends lost 5 bases and 5 bases respectively, with 13 bases between them. The CDR3 is 14 amino acids. CDR1 is MNHEY, CDR2 SMNVEV, per germline (reference sequence). The receptor was isolated from a male donor in good health and CMV-seronegative. The sequencing input was PBMCs. V and J are TRBV27 and TRBJ2-1; maybe TRBD2 (5 bases). CDR3 DNA: TGTGCCAGCAGTCCTGCGGGTTCGCACAATGAGCAGTTCTTC. This sequence encodes CASSPAGSHNEQFF.